This T cell receptor (beta chain) was identified in a study of blood T cell repertoires in COVID-19. Overall study: The study drew acute and convalescent COVID-19 samples from the United States, Italy and Spain. T cells, B-cell-depleted T cells, or PBMCs provided the cDNA or gDNA that served as material.

In the authors' methods: For nucleated cells, counts were estimated from reference gene primer amplification. Generated by immunoSEQ multiplex PCR, the TCRdb table keeps only in-frame clones and is missing some. V, J and clone size derive from that table, while D and trimming were established from the DNA sequence. The repertoire holds about 170,000 clones, with 80% to 85% as singletons. Germline V gene sequence: CDR1 MNHEY, CDR2 SVGAGI. CDR3 size: 13 residues. V was trimmed by 6 bases and J by 0 bases, leaving 9 bases between them. The sample taken for sequencing was peripheral blood. The V call is TRBV6-5, the J call TRBJ2-7; D might be TRBD1 (6 bases). The sequence derives from a human donor with acute or convalescent COVID-19. The donor label of this sample is uncertain. In DNA, the CDR3 is TGTGCCAGCAGGAAAGGGGGCTCCTACGAGCAGTACTTC. Residues: CASRKGGSYEQYF.